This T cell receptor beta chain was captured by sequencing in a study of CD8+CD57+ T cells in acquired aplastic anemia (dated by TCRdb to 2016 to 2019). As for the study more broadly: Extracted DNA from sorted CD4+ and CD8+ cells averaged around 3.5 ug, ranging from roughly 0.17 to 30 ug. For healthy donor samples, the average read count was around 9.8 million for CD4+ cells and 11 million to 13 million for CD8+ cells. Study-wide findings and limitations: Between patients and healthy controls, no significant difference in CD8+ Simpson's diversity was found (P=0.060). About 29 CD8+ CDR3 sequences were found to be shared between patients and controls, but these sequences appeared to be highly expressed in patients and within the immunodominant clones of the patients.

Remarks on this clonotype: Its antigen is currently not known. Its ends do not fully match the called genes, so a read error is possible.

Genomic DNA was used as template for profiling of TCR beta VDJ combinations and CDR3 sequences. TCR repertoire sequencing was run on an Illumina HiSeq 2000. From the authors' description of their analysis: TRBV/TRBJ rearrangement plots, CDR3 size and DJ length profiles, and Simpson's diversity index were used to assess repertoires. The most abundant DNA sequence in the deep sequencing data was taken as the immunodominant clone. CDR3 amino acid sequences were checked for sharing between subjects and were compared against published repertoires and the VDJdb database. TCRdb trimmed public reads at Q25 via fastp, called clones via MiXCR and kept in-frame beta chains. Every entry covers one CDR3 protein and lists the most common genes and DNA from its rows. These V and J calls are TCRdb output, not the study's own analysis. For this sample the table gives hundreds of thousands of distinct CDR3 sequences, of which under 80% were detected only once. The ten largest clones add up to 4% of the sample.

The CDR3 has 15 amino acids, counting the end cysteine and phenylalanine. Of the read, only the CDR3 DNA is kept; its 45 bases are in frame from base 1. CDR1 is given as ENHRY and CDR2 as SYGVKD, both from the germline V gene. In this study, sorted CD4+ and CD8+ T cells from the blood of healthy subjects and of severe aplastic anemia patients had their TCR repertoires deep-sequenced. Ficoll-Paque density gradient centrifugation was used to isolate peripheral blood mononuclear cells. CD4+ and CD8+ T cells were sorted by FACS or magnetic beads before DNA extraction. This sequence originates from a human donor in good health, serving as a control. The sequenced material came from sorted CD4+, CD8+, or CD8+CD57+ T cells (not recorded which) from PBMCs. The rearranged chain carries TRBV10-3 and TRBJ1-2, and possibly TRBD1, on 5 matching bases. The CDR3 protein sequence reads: CASSRDLLGDYGYAF. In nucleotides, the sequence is TGTGCCAGCAGCCGGGACCTCCTCGGGGACTATGGCTACGCCTTC.